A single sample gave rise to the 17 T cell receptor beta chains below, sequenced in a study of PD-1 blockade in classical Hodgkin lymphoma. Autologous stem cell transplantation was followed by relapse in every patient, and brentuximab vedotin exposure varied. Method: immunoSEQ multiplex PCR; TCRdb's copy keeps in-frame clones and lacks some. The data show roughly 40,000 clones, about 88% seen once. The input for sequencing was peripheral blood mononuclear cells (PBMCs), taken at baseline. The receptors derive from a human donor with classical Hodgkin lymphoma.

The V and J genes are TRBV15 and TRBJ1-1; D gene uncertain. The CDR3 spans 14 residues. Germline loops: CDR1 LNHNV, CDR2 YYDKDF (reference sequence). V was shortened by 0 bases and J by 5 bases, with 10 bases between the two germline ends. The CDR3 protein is CATSRDRRGTEAFF. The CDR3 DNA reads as TGTGCCACCAGCAGAGATAGACGGGGAACTGAAGCTTTCTTT.

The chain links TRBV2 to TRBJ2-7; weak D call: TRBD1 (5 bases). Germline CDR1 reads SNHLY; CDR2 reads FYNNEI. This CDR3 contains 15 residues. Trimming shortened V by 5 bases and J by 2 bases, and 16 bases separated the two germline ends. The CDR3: CASSLGHPITYEQYF. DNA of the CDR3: TGTGCCAGCAGTCTCGGACACCCTATTACCTACGAGCAGTACTTC. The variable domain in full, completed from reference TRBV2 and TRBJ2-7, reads EPEVTQTPSHQVTQMGQEVILRCVPISNHLYFYWYRQILGQKVEFLVSFYNNEISEKSEIFDDQFSVERPDGSNFTLKIRSTKLEDSAMYFCASSLGHPITYEQYFGPGTRLTVT.

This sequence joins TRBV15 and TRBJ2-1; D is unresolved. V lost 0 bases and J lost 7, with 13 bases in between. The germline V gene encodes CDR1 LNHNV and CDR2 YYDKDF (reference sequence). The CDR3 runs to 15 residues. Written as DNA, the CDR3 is TGTGCCACCAGCAGAGAGTTCCCCTTAGGAAATGAGCAGTTCTTC. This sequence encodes CATSREFPLGNEQFF.

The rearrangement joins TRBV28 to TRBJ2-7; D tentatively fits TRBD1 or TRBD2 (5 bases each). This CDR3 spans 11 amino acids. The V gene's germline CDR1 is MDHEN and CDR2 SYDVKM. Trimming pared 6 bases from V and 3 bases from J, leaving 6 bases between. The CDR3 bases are TGTGCCAGCAGGGGGGTCTACGAGCAGTACTTC. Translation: CASRGVYEQYF.

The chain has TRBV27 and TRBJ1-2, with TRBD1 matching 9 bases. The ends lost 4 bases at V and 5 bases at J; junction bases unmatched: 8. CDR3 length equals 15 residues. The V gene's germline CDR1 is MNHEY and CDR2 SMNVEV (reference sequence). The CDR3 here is CASSYGTGREYGYTF. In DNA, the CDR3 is TGTGCCAGCAGTTACGGGACAGGGAGGGAATATGGCTACACCTTC.

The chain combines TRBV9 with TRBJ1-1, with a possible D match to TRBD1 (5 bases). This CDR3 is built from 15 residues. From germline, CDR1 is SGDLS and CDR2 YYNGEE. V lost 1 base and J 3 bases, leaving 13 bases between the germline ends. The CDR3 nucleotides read TGTGCCAGCAGCGTATCCGGGGTGGGGGACACTGAAGCTTTCTTT. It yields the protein CASSVSGVGDTEAFF.

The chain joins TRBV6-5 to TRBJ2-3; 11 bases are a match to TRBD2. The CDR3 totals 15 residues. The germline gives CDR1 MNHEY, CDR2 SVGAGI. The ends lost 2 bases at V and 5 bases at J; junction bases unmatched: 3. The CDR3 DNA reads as TGTGCCAGCAGTTACCTGGGACTAGCGGAAGATACGCAGTATTTT. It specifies CASSYLGLAEDTQYF.

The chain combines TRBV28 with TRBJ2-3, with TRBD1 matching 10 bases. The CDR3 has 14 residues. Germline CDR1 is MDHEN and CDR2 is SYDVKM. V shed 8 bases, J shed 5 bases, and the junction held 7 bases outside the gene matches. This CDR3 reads CASLVTGGLDTQYF. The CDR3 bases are TGTGCCAGCCTGGTGACAGGGGGCCTAGATACGCAGTATTTT.

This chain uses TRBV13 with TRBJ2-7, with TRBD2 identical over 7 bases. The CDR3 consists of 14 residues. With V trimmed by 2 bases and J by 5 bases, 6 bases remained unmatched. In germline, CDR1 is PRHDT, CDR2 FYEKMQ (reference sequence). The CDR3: CASSLNAGEDEQYF. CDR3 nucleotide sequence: TGTGCCAGCAGCTTAAATGCGGGAGAGGACGAGCAGTACTTC.

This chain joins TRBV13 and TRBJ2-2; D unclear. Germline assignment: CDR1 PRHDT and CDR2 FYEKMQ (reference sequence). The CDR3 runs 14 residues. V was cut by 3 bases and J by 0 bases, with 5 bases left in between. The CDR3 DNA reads TGTGCCAGCAGCTTTGGGCCGAACACCGGGGAGCTGTTTTTT. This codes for CASSFGPNTGELFF. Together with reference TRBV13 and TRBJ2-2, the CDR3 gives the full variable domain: AAGVIQSPRHLIKEKRETATLKCYPIPRHDTVYWYQQGPGQDPQFLISFYEKMQSDKGSIPDRFSAQQFSDYHSELNMSSLELGDSALYFCASSFGPNTGELFFGEGSRLTVL.

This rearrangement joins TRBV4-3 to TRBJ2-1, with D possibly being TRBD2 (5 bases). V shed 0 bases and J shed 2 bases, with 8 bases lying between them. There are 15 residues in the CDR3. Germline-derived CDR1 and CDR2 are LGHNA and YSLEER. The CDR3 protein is CASSQELDTYNEQFF. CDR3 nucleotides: TGCGCCAGCAGCCAAGAACTAGACACCTACAATGAGCAGTTCTTC.

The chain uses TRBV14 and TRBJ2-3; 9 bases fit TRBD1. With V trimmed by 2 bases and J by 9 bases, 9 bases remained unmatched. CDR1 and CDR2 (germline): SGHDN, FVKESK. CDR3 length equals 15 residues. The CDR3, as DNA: TGTGCCAGCAGCCAATCGGGACAGGGATCAAGCACGCAGTATTTT. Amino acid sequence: CASSQSGQGSSTQYF.

For the CDR3, the DNA is TGTGCCATTAACCGGGACATGGCCAACGAGCAGTACTTC. Translation gives CAINRDMANEQYF. J is TRBJ2-7 and V is TRBV10-3; D is perhaps TRBD1 (6 bases). The CDR3 runs 13 residues. Germline CDR1 ENHRY, CDR2 SYGVKD. V was pared by 9 bases and J by 5 bases, with 17 bases between.

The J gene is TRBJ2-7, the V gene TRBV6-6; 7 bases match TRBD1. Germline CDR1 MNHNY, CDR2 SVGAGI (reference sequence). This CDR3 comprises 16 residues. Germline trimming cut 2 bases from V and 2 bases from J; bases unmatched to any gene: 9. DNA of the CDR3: TGTGCCAGCAGTTACGGCGAGACAGGGCAGACCTACGAGCAGTACTTC. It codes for CASSYGETGQTYEQYF.

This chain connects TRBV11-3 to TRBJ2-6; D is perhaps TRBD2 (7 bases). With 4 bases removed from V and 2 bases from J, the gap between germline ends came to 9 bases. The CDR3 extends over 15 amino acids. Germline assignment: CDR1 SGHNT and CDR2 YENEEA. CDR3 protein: CASSSGGPGANVLTF. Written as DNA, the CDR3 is TGTGCCAGCAGCTCCGGGGGGCCTGGGGCCAACGTCCTGACTTTC. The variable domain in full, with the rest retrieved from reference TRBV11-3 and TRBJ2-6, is EAGVVQSPRYKIIEKKQPVAFWCNPISGHNTLYWYLQNLGQGPELLIRYENEEAVDDSQLPKDRFSAERLKGVDSTLKIQPAELGDSAVYLCASSSGGPGANVLTFGAGSRLTVL.

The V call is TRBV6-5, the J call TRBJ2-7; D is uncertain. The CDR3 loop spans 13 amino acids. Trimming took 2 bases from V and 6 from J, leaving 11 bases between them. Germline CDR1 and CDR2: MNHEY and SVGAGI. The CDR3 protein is CASSYGVLFEQYF. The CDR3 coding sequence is TGTGCCAGCAGTTACGGGGTACTGTTCGAGCAGTACTTC.

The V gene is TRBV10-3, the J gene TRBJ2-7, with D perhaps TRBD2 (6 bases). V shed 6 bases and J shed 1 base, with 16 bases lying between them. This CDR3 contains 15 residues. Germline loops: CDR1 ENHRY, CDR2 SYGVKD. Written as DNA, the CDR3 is TGTGCCATCAGAACTGACAGTGGGGGGTCCTACGAGCAGTACTTC. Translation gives CAIRTDSGGSYEQYF.